This T cell receptor (beta chain) was sequenced for a study of blood T cell repertoires in COVID-19. Study background: Specimens from acute and convalescent COVID-19 originated in the United States, Italy and Spain. PBMCs, B-cell-depleted T cells, or T cells provided the cDNA or gDNA that made up the material.

CDR1 is LGHDT, CDR2 YNNKEL, per germline (reference sequence). This CDR3 region has 13 residues. The trim removed 4 bases at V and 6 bases at J, leaving 5 bases unmatched. In the original analysis: Reference gene primer amplification yielded estimated nucleated cell counts. Data came from immunoSEQ multiplex PCR; TCRdb stores just in-frame clones and leaves some out. V and J calls and clone size are copied from that table; D and trimming were computed from the DNA. Of about 150,000 clones in the sample, around 82% were seen once. While infection was still active, Seattle patients were enrolled and then followed longitudinally.

V gene TRBV3-1 (or the pseudogene TRBV3-2) combines with J gene TRBJ1-1; 7 bases are a match to TRBD1. The sequencing input was peripheral blood. The TCR sequence derives from a man aged 60 to 75 with COVID-19, enrolled during active disease. The DNA of the CDR3 is TGTGCCAGCAGCCCCGGGACAGTGGCTGAAGCTTTCTTT. It encodes CASSPGTVAEAFF.